These T cell receptor beta chains were read from a single sample in a study of vaccination and CD4 T cells after COVID-19. Each CDR3 protein gets one entry after TCRdb re-called the PCR reads with MiXCR. The sample holds about 19,000 distinct CDR3 sequences; about 60% are singletons and the top ten take 8% to 10%. Which antigens these TCRs recognize remains unknown. The specimen was CD4+ T cells from blood, cultured in vitro, collected after SARS-CoV-2 vaccination. All receptors come from a human donor who had recovered from COVID-19. CDR3s include the opening cysteine and the closing phenylalanine or tryptophan. A D gene is named only where the DNA matches it firmly. Part of the rows lack a size; the others show once, few, many or a class for expanded clones.

J gene | D gene | clone size | V gene | CDR3 protein | CDR3 DNA
TRBJ2-3 | TRBD2 | NA | TRBV7-3 | CASSSSGGIGDTQYF | TGTGCCAGCAGCTCTAGCGGGGGGATAGGAGATACGCAGTATTTT
TRBJ2-5 | TRBD1 | NA | TRBV29-1 | CSVRQTGRETQYF | TGCAGCGTGAGGCAGACAGGGCGAGAGACCCAGTACTTC
TRBJ1-2 | TRBD1 | NA | TRBV9 | CASSVAGQGTYGYTF | TGTGCCAGCAGCGTAGCGGGACAGGGTACCTATGGCTACACCTTC
TRBJ2-5 | TRBD2 | NA | TRBV15 | CATSRDASGGAETQYF | TGTGCCACCAGCAGAGATGCTAGCGGGGGGGCAGAGACCCAGTACTTC
TRBJ1-1 | TRBD1 | few | TRBV6-1 | CASSVPGGQGALRTEAFF | TGTGCCAGCAGTGTACCAGGGGGACAGGGGGCGCTTAGGACTGAAGCTTTCTTT
TRBJ1-1 | TRBD1 | NA | TRBV6-5 | CASSYVTGVNTEAFF | TGTGCCAGCAGTTACGTTACAGGGGTGAACACTGAAGCTTTCTTT
TRBJ1-5 | NA | few | TRBV2 | CASRAERVSNQPQHF | TGTGCCAGCAGGGCCGAGAGGGTTAGCAATCAGCCCCAGCATTTT
TRBJ1-5 | TRBD1 | NA | TRBV11-2 | CASSPHTGDDQPQHF | TGTGCCAGCAGCCCTCACACAGGGGACGATCAGCCCCAGCATTTT
TRBJ1-5 | NA | few | TRBV7-2 | CASMTGPSPNQPQHF | TGTGCCAGTATGACCGGGCCCAGTCCCAATCAGCCCCAGCATTTT
TRBJ2-5 | NA | few | TRBV7-2 | CASSFPGTVVKETQYF | TGTGCCAGCAGCTTTCCCGGGACGGTGGTCAAGGAGACCCAGTACTTC
TRBJ1-2 | NA | NA | TRBV24-1 | CATSDSGHTYGYTF | TGTGCCACCAGTGATTCCGGACACACCTATGGCTACACCTTC
TRBJ1-5 | NA | NA | TRBV19 | CASRPTRVSNQPQHF | TGTGCCAGTAGACCAACCCGCGTTAGCAATCAGCCCCAGCATTTT
TRBJ1-1 | TRBD1 | NA | TRBV6-9 | CASTTEPWDRRSITEAFF | TGTGCCAGCACTACGGAGCCCTGGGACAGGAGGTCGATTACTGAAGCTTTCTTT
TRBJ1-1 | NA | once | TRBV20-1 | CSAKLGPGNTEAFF | TGCAGTGCTAAACTGGGGCCAGGGAACACTGAAGCTTTCTTT
TRBJ2-1 | TRBD2 | once | TRBV30 | CAWSRGLAGDNEQFF | TGTGCCTGGAGTAGGGGACTAGCGGGGGACAATGAGCAGTTCTTC
TRBJ1-6 | NA | NA | TRBV12-3/TRBV12-4 | CASSLAQASYNSPLHF | TGTGCCAGCAGTTTAGCGCAGGCGTCCTATAATTCACCCCTCCACTTT
TRBJ2-7 | NA | NA | TRBV12-3/TRBV12-4 | CASSFSVGKRGEQYF | TGTGCCAGCAGTTTCTCGGTTGGAAAAAGGGGGGAGCAGTACTTC
TRBJ1-5 | NA | NA | TRBV6-1 | CASTAGTPYQPQHF | TGTGCCAGCACGGCAGGGACGCCCTATCAGCCCCAGCATTTT
TRBJ1-1 | NA | NA | TRBV20-1 | CSAPLTAEAFF | TGCAGTGCACCTCTGACAGCTGAAGCTTTCTTT
TRBJ1-2 | NA | few | TRBV7-8 | CASTPIAGGLGYTF | TGTGCCAGCACCCCAATTGCGGGGGGACTTGGCTACACCTTC
TRBJ2-2 | TRBD2 | NA | TRBV7-9 | CASSLGTSNTGELFF | TGTGCCAGCAGCTTAGGGACTAGTAACACCGGGGAGCTGTTTTTT
TRBJ1-6 | NA | once | TRBV7-9 | CASSLVFGPSTSPYNSPLHF | TGTGCCAGCAGCTTAGTTTTCGGGCCAAGCACTAGTCCCTATAATTCACCCCTCCACTTT
TRBJ1-4 | NA | NA | TRBV15 | CATSRDRNEKLFF | TGTGCCACCAGCAGAGATCGGAATGAAAAACTGTTTTTT
TRBJ1-2 | NA | NA | TRBV19 | CASRDRGQGYTF | TGTGCCAGTAGGGATCGGGGGCAGGGCTACACCTTC
TRBJ2-2 | NA | few | TRBV29-1 | CSVSSGGVTGELFF | TGCAGCGTCTCCTCAGGCGGCGTCACCGGGGAGCTGTTTTTT
TRBJ1-6 | NA | NA | TRBV30 | CAWSVPGNSPLHF | TGTGCCTGGAGTGTACCAGGGAATTCACCCCTCCACTTT
TRBJ2-1 | TRBD2 | NA | TRBV12-3/TRBV12-4 | CASSFSGGSGEQFF | TGTGCCAGCAGTTTTAGCGGGGGCTCAGGCGAGCAGTTCTTC
TRBJ1-1 | NA | NA | TRBV28 | CASSLGPGRAAFF | TGTGCCAGCAGTTTAGGCCCCGGGCGCGCGGCTTTCTTT
TRBJ2-3 | TRBD2 | NA | TRBV11-3 | CASSFTSGGDPDTQYF | TGTGCCAGCAGCTTCACTAGCGGGGGGGACCCAGATACGCAGTATTTT
TRBJ1-2 | NA | NA | TRBV7-9 | CASLSAGSDAGYTF | TGTGCCAGCCTATCTGCCGGGTCAGATGCTGGCTACACCTTC
TRBJ2-5 | NA | NA | TRBV27 | CASRPTGQETQYF | TGTGCCAGCAGACCCACGGGGCAGGAGACCCAGTACTTC
TRBJ1-5 | NA | few | TRBV6-2/TRBV6-3 | CASSYDLGSNQPQHF | TGTGCCAGCAGTTACGATCTGGGGTCCAATCAGCCCCAGCATTTT
TRBJ1-1 | NA | NA | TRBV6-1 | CASSEGRSLPAFF | TGTGCCAGCAGTGAAGGTCGATCCCTCCCGGCTTTCTTT
TRBJ1-6 | NA | once | TRBV10-3 | CAISDGGPSSYNSPLHF | TGTGCCATCAGTGATGGGGGGCCGAGCTCCTATAATTCACCCCTCCACTTT
TRBJ1-5 | NA | NA | TRBV5-7 | CASSSPFYRENQPQHF | TGTGCCAGCAGCTCACCCTTCTACAGGGAGAATCAGCCCCAGCATTTT
TRBJ2-3 | TRBD2 | once | TRBV7-2 | CASQRVAGAYSDTQYF | TGTGCCAGCCAACGGGTAGCGGGAGCTTATTCAGATACGCAGTATTTT
TRBJ1-1 | NA | NA | TRBV7-3 | CASSPSGAMNTEAFF | TGTGCCAGCAGCCCAAGTGGGGCCATGAACACTGAAGCTTTCTTT
TRBJ2-3 | NA | few | TRBV19 | CASRSRRSGTDTQYF | TGTGCCAGTAGATCTAGAAGGAGCGGCACAGATACGCAGTATTTT
TRBJ1-5 | TRBD1 | NA | TRBV6-1 | CASSDDRGRNQPQHF | TGTGCCAGCAGCGACGACAGGGGACGAAATCAGCCCCAGCATTTT
TRBJ2-3 | TRBD2 | NA | TRBV20-1 | CSARGGGRAVTDTQYF | TGCAGTGCTAGAGGGGGCGGGAGGGCGGTCACAGATACGCAGTATTTT
TRBJ1-1 | NA | NA | TRBV5-1 | CASSLAGGNTEAFF | TGCGCCAGCAGCTTGGCCGGGGGGAACACTGAAGCTTTCTTT
TRBJ2-3 | TRBD2 | NA | TRBV20-1 | CSAQRSSGGLADTQYF | TGCAGTGCCCAGAGGTCTAGCGGGGGTTTAGCAGATACGCAGTATTTT
TRBJ1-2 | NA | NA | TRBV5-4 | CASSLAGVYGYTF | TGTGCCAGCAGCTTGGCAGGGGTCTATGGCTACACCTTC
TRBJ1-5 | TRBD1 | NA | TRBV20-1 | CSARGQYSNQPQHF | TGCAGTGCTAGGGGACAGTATAGCAATCAGCCCCAGCATTTT
TRBJ2-7 | NA | NA | TRBV20-1 | CSAGSRLGEQYF | TGCAGTGCTGGGAGTCGACTAGGCGAGCAGTACTTC
TRBJ2-7 | NA | NA | TRBV18 | CASSPPGASYEQYF | TGTGCCAGCTCACCCCCCGGGGCTTCCTACGAGCAGTACTTC
TRBJ2-5 | NA | few | TRBV11-2 | CASSLGGTPIQETQYF | TGTGCCAGCAGCTTAGGCGGGACACCTATCCAAGAGACCCAGTACTTC
TRBJ2-3 | NA | NA | TRBV7-7 | CASSSVGGTQYF | TGTGCCAGCAGCTCCGTAGGCGGTACGCAGTATTTT
TRBJ1-5 | NA | few | TRBV2 | CASSHRLTNQPQHF | TGTGCCAGCAGTCATCGTCTGACTAATCAGCCCCAGCATTTT
TRBJ2-7 | TRBD2 | NA | TRBV20-1 | CSASVVTSGRREQYF | TGCAGTGCTAGCGTAGTCACTAGCGGGAGGAGGGAGCAGTACTTC
TRBJ2-7 | NA | once | TRBV7-2 | CASSSTTYEQYF | TGTGCCAGCAGCTCCACCACCTACGAGCAGTACTTC
TRBJ1-1 | TRBD1 | once | TRBV6-5 | CASSYEGAPGAEGAFF | TGTGCCAGCAGTTACGAGGGGGCGCCGGGGGCAGAAGGAGCTTTCTTT
TRBJ2-7 | NA | few | TRBV20-1 | CSAREDSYEQYF | TGCAGTGCTAGAGAGGACTCCTACGAGCAGTACTTC
TRBJ1-3 | NA | NA | TRBV5-1 | CASSTNGIAGNTIYF | TGCGCCAGCAGCACCAACGGGATCGCTGGAAACACCATATATTTT
TRBJ1-5 | NA | few | TRBV7-2 | CASSPDRGGIQPQHF | TGTGCCAGCAGCCCGGACAGAGGGGGGATCCAGCCCCAGCATTTT
TRBJ1-1 | TRBD1 | few | TRBV2 | CASSPRQGPEAFF | TGTGCCAGCAGTCCCCGACAGGGCCCTGAAGCTTTCTTT
TRBJ1-2 | NA | few | TRBV27 | CASSFYNRGNYGYTF | TGTGCCAGCAGTTTTTATAACAGAGGCAACTATGGCTACACCTTC
TRBJ1-1 | NA | NA | TRBV7-3 | CASSLLGGSTEAFF | TGTGCCAGCAGCTTGTTGGGAGGCAGCACTGAAGCTTTCTTT
TRBJ2-5 | NA | NA | TRBV7-2 | CASSLKGSPETQYF | TGTGCCAGCAGCTTGAAAGGGAGTCCGGAGACCCAGTACTTC